This paragraph covers one TCR beta chain sequence. The target antigen is unknown. The data stem from a study of T-cell memory formation after mild COVID-19. V was trimmed by 0 bases and J by 7 bases, leaving 7 bases between them. The CDR3 runs to 13 residues. Germline CDR1 is SGHDN and CDR2 is FVKESK. TCRdb reprocessed the 5' RACE reads with MiXCR, giving one entry per CDR3 protein. The sample records about 210,000 distinct CDR3 sequences, more than 25% being singletons. Findings of the study overall: The study found balanced CD4/CD8 in clones contracting day 15 to 85 and a CD4+ lean in later expanders.

The origin of this receptor is an adult woman who had mild COVID-19 (a few samples of this study predate the infection). Cell type and time point are not known. Input material: PBMCs or a T cell subset sorted from them (not recorded which). The chain links TRBV14 to TRBJ2-1; no definite D call. The CDR3 region has the DNA TGTGCCAGCAGCCAAGATTGGGTAAATGAGCAGTTCTTC. It encodes CASSQDWVNEQFF.